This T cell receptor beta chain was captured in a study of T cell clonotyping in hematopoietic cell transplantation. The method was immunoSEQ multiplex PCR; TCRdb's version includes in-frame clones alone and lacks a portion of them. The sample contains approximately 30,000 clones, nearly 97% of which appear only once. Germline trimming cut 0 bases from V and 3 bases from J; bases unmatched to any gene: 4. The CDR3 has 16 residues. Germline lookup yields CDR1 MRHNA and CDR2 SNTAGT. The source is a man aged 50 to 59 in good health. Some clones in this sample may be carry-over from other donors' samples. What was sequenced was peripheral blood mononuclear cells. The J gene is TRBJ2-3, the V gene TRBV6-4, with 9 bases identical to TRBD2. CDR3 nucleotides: TGTGCCAGCAGTGACTCCCCTAGCGGGGTAACAGATACGCAGTATTTT. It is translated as CASSDSPSGVTDTQYF.